What follows are 20 T cell receptor beta chains derived from one specimen sequenced in a study of blood T cell repertoires in COVID-19. Clones were read by immunoSEQ multiplex PCR, and TCRdb kept only the in-frame ones, dropping some. The sample yields under 250,000 clones, 86% seen once. The sequencing sample was made of peripheral blood. Receptor source: a man over 45 with COVID-19, enrolled during active disease.

This clone has at least ten counts. The CDR3 region is CASSLGWTGRGNQPQHF. The CDR3 DNA follows: TGTGCCAGCAGTTTAGGGTGGACAGGGCGGGGCAATCAGCCCCAGCATTTT. The V and J genes are TRBV28 and TRBJ1-5; 8 bases line up with TRBD1. The CDR3 has 17 amino acids. Germline V gives CDR1 MDHEN, CDR2 SYDVKM. Trimming took 2 bases from V and 2 from J; bases not matched to a gene: 8.

This chain connects TRBV2 to TRBJ1-4, with 9 bases identical to TRBD1. CDR3 size: 15 residues. Per germline, CDR1 SNHLY and CDR2 FYNNEI. V lost 6 bases, J lost 5 bases, and 7 bases stayed unmatched. The CDR3: CASSVTGGTNEKLFF. CDR3 in DNA: TGTGCCAGCAGCGTAACAGGGGGCACCAATGAAAAACTGTTTTTT.

This chain joins TRBV7-8 and TRBJ2-3; 10 nucleotides agree with TRBD2. The V and J ends lost 5 bases and 2 bases, in that order; junction bases with no gene match: 4. The CDR3 loop spans 15 amino acids. Looked up from germline, CDR1 is SGHVS and CDR2 is FQNEAQ. The CDR3 bases are TGTGCCAGCAGCCCAGGGACTAGCGCCACAGATACGCAGTATTTT. This sequence encodes CASSPGTSATDTQYF.

The chain carries TRBV7-3 and TRBJ2-1; unclear D gene. The CDR3 is made up of 15 amino acids. Trimming removed 5 bases from V and 0 bases from J, with 11 bases in between. CDR1 and CDR2 from the germline V gene are SGHTA and FQGTGA. The CDR3 loop reads CASSPQTVSYNEQFF. The CDR3 DNA is TGTGCCAGCAGCCCACAGACGGTCTCCTACAATGAGCAGTTCTTC.

The V call is TRBV5-5, the J call TRBJ2-7; D is undetermined. This CDR3 spans 14 amino acids. V was trimmed by 1 base and J by 2 bases, leaving 10 bases between them. Per the germline V gene, CDR1 is SGHKS and CDR2 is YYEKEE (reference sequence). CDR3 DNA: TGTGCCAGCAGCTTGACAGCACCCACCTACGAGCAGTACTTC. It encodes CASSLTAPTYEQYF.

In the case of this clone: Other DNA sequences of this sample code for an identical CDR3. V gene TRBV9 combines with J gene TRBJ2-1; D gene unclear. Trimming cost V 0 bases and J 1 base, with 5 bases left between them. Germline-derived CDR1 and CDR2 are SGDLS and YYNGEE. CDR3 length equals 14 residues. The CDR3 is CASSVGSSYNEQFF. CDR3 DNA: TGTGCCAGCAGCGTAGGGAGTTCCTACAATGAGCAGTTCTTC.

The chain is built from TRBV6-2 or TRBV6-3 and TRBJ2-3, with D possibly matching TRBD2 (5 bases). V gave up 2 bases and J gave up 0 bases, with 12 bases separating them. This CDR3 comprises 16 residues. Germline-derived CDR1 and CDR2 are MNHEY and SVGEGT. In DNA form, the CDR3 reads TGTGCCAGCAGTTACACCGGGGTGGGAAGCACAGATACGCAGTATTTT. Its protein is CASSYTGVGSTDTQYF.

This chain uses TRBV9 with TRBJ1-5; a possible D gene is TRBD1 (5 bases). The V and J ends lost 3 bases and 6 bases respectively, with 13 bases between them. Germline values: CDR1 SGDLS, CDR2 YYNGEE. The CDR3 length is 14 residues. The CDR3 protein is CASSGGAWGQPQHF. In DNA form, the CDR3 reads TGTGCCAGCAGCGGTGGGGCCTGGGGTCAGCCCCAGCATTTT.

V usage is TRBV5-4 and J usage is TRBJ2-7, with D maybe TRBD2 (6 bases). With 3 bases removed from V and 6 bases from J, the gap between germline ends came to 22 bases. The CDR3 loop spans 16 amino acids. Germline loops: CDR1 SGHNT, CDR2 YYREEE (reference sequence). CDR3 sequence (DNA): TGTGCCAGCAGCTCCCTGACTGGCGGGAAAGGTATCGAGCAGTACTTC. It encodes CASSSLTGGKGIEQYF.

CDR3 DNA sequence: TGTGCCAGCAGTCTCAACAGGGGGGCTTTCTTT. Protein: CASSLNRGAFF. The chain couples TRBV28 to TRBJ1-1; 8 bases agree with TRBD1. The CDR3 runs 11 residues. J lost 11 bases, V lost 5 bases, and 4 bases had no gene match. CDR1 MDHEN and CDR2 SYDVKM come from the germline V gene.

The rearrangement uses TRBV10-1 and TRBJ2-2; 7 bases fit TRBD2. J lost 4 bases, V lost 3 bases, and 5 bases had no gene match. The germline V gene encodes CDR1 WNHNN and CDR2 SYGVQD (reference sequence). The CDR3 extends over 15 amino acids. This CDR3 reads CASSESASGTGELFF. The CDR3 DNA sequence: TGCGCCAGCAGTGAATCGGCTAGCGGCACCGGGGAGCTGTTTTTT.

The chain has TRBV6-5 and TRBJ1-3; 10 positions match TRBD1. CDR1 and CDR2 (germline): MNHEY, SVGAGI. The V segment lost 6 bases and the J segment 4 bases; nucleotides outside the gene matches: 3. The CDR3 runs to 14 residues. The CDR3 bases are TGTGCCAGCAGAGAGACAGGGGGCGGAAACACCATATATTTT. Translated, it gives CASRETGGGNTIYF.

The table lists this clone with a count of one. The rearrangement uses TRBV5-1 and TRBJ1-2, with D unclear. V shed 4 bases and J shed 4 bases, with 11 bases lying between them. The CDR3 covers 13 residues. Germline V lookup: CDR1 SGHRS, CDR2 YFSETQ. In nucleotides, the CDR3 is TGCGCCAGCAGCGGACTGAGCGGCTATGGCTACACCTTC. Its translation is CASSGLSGYGYTF.

The rearrangement joins TRBV7-3 to TRBJ2-1; 8 nucleotides match TRBD1. Germline V CDR1 and CDR2: SGHTA, FQGTGA. The V gene end was trimmed by 1 base and the J gene end by 8 bases; junction bases not matched to a gene: 7. CDR3 length: 15 residues. In DNA, the CDR3 is TGTGCCAGCAGCTTAAGGGCAGGGGGCAGGGATGAGCAGTTCTTC. Translating it yields CASSLRAGGRDEQFF.

This chain uses TRBV15 with TRBJ2-1; TRBD2 matches at 7 bases. The V gene end was trimmed by 0 bases and the J gene end by 6 bases; junction bases not matched to a gene: 5. Germline lookup yields CDR1 LNHNV and CDR2 YYDKDF (reference sequence). The CDR3 totals 15 residues. The CDR3 loop reads CATSRDWGGSNEQFF. The CDR3, as DNA: TGTGCCACCAGCAGAGATTGGGGGGGATCCAATGAGCAGTTCTTC.

The V and J genes are TRBV6-5 and TRBJ2-5; 8 bases map to TRBD2. The V segment lost 4 bases and the J segment 5 bases; nucleotides outside the gene matches: 12. The CDR3 runs to 16 residues. The V gene's germline CDR1 is MNHEY and CDR2 SVGAGI. The CDR3 is CASSSGREGWFETQYF. The DNA for the CDR3 is TGTGCCAGCAGTTCCGGGAGGGAGGGGTGGTTTGAGACCCAGTACTTC.

The V call is TRBV12-3 or TRBV12-4, the J call TRBJ1-2; TRBD1 is a possible D gene (5 bases). The length of the CDR3 is 12 residues. The V end was cut by 2 bases, the J end by 8 bases, with 9 bases between. CDR3 sequence reads: CASSLNGAGYTF. The CDR3 DNA reads TGTGCCAGCAGTTTAAATGGGGCGGGCTACACCTTC.

The rearrangement uses TRBV5-4 and TRBJ2-3; 11 nucleotides agree with TRBD2. V lost 4 bases and J lost 0; bases outside the gene matches: 7. There are 17 residues in the CDR3. The germline V gene encodes CDR1 SGHNT and CDR2 YYREEE (reference sequence). Written as DNA, the CDR3 is TGTGCCAGCAGCACCGGGACTAGCGGCCCTAGCACAGATACGCAGTATTTT. Its translation is CASSTGTSGPSTDTQYF.

The rearrangement links TRBV27 to TRBJ1-2; TRBD1 matches at 7 bases. Trimming removed 5 bases from V and 2 bases from J; junction bases left unmatched: 8. The CDR3 covers 15 residues. Germline-derived CDR1 and CDR2 are MNHEY and SMNVEV (reference sequence). DNA for the CDR3: TGTGCCAGCAGTCCCTGGGACAGTAAAAACTATGGCTACACCTTC. Its protein product is CASSPWDSKNYGYTF.

The gene calls are TRBV6-4 and TRBJ1-2; a weak D match, TRBD1 (5 bases). CDR3 length equals 14 residues. Per the germline V gene, CDR1 is MRHNA and CDR2 is SNTAGT. Trimming removed 7 bases at V and 4 bases at J, with 16 bases between. For the CDR3, the DNA is TGTGCCAGCATCTTGGCAGGGTCGGGCTATGGCTACACCTTC. Amino acids: CASILAGSGYGYTF.